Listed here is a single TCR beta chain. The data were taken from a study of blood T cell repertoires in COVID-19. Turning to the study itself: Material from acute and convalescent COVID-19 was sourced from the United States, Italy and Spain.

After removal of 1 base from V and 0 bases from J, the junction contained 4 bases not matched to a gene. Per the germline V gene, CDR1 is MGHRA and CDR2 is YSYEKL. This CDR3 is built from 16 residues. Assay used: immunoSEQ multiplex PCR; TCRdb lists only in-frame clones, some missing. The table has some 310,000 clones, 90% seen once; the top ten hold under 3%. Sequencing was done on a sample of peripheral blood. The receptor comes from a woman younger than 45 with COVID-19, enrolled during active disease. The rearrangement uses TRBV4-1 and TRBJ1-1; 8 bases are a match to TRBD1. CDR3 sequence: CASSQADRAVNTEAFF. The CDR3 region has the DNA TGCGCCAGCAGCCAAGCGGACAGGGCGGTGAACACTGAAGCTTTCTTT.